This T cell receptor beta chain was recovered during a study of blood T cell repertoires in COVID-19. The germline V gene encodes CDR1 SGDLS and CDR2 YYNGEE. The CDR3 contains 14 residues. V shed 3 bases and J shed 0 bases, with 10 bases lying between them. Using immunoSEQ multiplex PCR, the repertoire was profiled, and TCRdb retains in-frame clones only, with some absent. The sample has around 300,000 clones, approximately 86% seen once. The sequencing input was PBMCs or T cells enriched from blood (not recorded which). The rearrangement uses TRBV9 and TRBJ2-7; tentatively, D is TRBD1 (6 bases). The sequence came from a woman aged 25 to 39 who had recovered from COVID-19. The CDR3 sequence: CASSEQGSSYEQYF. The CDR3 region has the DNA TGTGCCAGCAGCGAACAGGGAAGCTCCTACGAGCAGTACTTC.